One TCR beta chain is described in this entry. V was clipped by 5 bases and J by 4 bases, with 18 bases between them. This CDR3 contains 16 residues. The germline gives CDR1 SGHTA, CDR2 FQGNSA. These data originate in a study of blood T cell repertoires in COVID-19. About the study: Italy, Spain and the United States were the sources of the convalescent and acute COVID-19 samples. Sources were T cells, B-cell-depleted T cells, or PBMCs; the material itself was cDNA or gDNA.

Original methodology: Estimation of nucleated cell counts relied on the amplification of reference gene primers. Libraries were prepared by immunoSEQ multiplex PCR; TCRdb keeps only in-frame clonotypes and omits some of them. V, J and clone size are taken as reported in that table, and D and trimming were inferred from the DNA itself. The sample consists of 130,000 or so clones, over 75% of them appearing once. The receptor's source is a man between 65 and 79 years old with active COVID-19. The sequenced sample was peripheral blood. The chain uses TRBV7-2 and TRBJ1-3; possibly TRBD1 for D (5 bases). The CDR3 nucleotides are TGTGCCAGCAGCAGTTTTCCCGGGACTGCCGGAAACACCATATATTTT. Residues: CASSSFPGTAGNTIYF. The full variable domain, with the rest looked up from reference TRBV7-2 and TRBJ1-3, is GAGVSQSPSNKVTEKGKDVELRCDPISGHTALYWYRQSLGQGLEFLIYFQGNSAPDKSGLPSDRFSAERTGGSVSTLTIQRTQQEDSAVYLCASSSFPGTAGNTIYFGEGSWLTVV.